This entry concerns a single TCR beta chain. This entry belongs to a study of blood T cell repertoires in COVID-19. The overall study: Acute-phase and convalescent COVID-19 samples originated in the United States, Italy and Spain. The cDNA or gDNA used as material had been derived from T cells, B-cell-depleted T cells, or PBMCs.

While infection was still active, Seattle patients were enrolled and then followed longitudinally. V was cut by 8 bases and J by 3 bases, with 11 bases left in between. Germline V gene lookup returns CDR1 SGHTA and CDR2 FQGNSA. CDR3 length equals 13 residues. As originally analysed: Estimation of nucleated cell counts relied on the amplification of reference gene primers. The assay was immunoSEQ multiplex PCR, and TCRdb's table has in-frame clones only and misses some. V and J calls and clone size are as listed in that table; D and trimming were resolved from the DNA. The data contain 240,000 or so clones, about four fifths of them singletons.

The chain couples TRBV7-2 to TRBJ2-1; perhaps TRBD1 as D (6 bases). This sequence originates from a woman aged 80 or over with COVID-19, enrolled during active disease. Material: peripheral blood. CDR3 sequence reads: CASGQGIYNEQFF. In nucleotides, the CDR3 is TGTGCCAGCGGCCAGGGGATCTACAATGAGCAGTTCTTC.